Detailed here is one T cell receptor beta chain. The antigen is unknown. Positively selected for CCR7, the CD45RO-negative cells used as naive CD8 cells excluded terminally differentiated effector memory CD45RA+ cells. The data stem from a study of shared clonotypes between healthy human individuals. V trimming: 4 bases; J trimming: 6 bases; junction bases outside the gene matches: 8. Germline V gene data show CDR1 as MNHEY and CDR2 as SMNVEV (reference sequence). This CDR3 contains 16 residues. Deep-level running was used for the assay. Authors' data handling: ImmunoSEQ output held junction-only sequences without quality scores, so filtering differed. Measured with immunoSEQ multiplex PCR; TCRdb has only the in-frame clones, and not every one. The V and J calls and clone size come from that table; D and trimming were worked out from the DNA. The repertoire has roughly 590,000 clones, 95% to 96% of them found once; the top ten carry 0.085% to 0.11%.

Study-level findings and limits: Non-shared clonotypes had lower generation probabilities than those shared by all four donors.

This clonotype was sampled from a woman between 25 and 40 years old in good health. The V call is TRBV27, the J call TRBJ2-1; TRBD2 matches at 11 bases. The material sequenced was naive CD8+ T cells sorted from blood. CDR3 coding DNA: TGTGCCAGCAGTTCCCTGCTAGCGGGAGGTGGCAATGAGCAGTTCTTC. It is translated as CASSSLLAGGGNEQFF.